A selection of T cell receptor beta chains follows, all from one sample in a study of Ad26.COV2.S vaccination and SARS-CoV-2 variants. TCRdb keeps only in-frame clones here, not all; method: immunoSEQ multiplex PCR. This sample has around 270,000 clones, with roughly 89% found just once. The sample here was peripheral blood, taken in a trial of Ad26.COV2.S vaccine versus placebo. The origin of the receptors is a person between 18 and 59 years old who received the Ad26.COV2.S COVID-19 vaccine or a placebo. Both conserved end residues are part of each CDR3. The D gene is left open where the match is weak. Where a row states a size, it is once, few, many or the class of an expanded clone; other rows omit it.

D gene	J gene	clone size	V gene	CDR3 protein	CDR3 DNA
TRBD1	TRBJ1-5	NA	TRBV7-8	CASSAKTGEAQHF	TGTGCCAGCAGCGCCAAGACAGGGGAGGCCCAGCATTTT
NA	TRBJ2-1	NA	TRBV19	CASSMERISYNEQFF	TGTGCCAGTAGTATGGAAAGAATCTCCTACAATGAGCAGTTCTTC
TRBD2	TRBJ2-3	NA	TRBV25-1	CASSGSLAGGVDTQYF	TGTGCCAGCAGTGGATCGCTAGCGGGGGGGGTGGATACGCAGTATTTT
TRBD2	TRBJ2-1	NA	TRBV5-1	CASGLALSYNEQFF	TGCGCCAGCGGACTAGCTTTATCCTACAATGAGCAGTTCTTC
NA	TRBJ1-3	NA	TRBV6-6	CASSYQGSLGNTIYF	TGTGCCAGCAGTTACCAGGGTTCTCTGGGGAACACCATATATTTT
TRBD1	TRBJ1-5	NA	TRBV19	CASSIGRGNPRSQPQHF	TGTGCCAGTAGTATAGGCAGGGGGAACCCTAGGAGTCAGCCCCAGCATTTT
TRBD1	TRBJ1-2	NA	TRBV27	CASSSRDSYINYGYTF	TGTGCCAGCAGTTCCAGGGACAGCTATATTAACTATGGCTACACCTTC
NA	TRBJ1-6	NA	TRBV29-1	CSVMDGYNSPLHF	TGCAGCGTGATGGACGGGTATAATTCACCCCTCCACTTT
NA	TRBJ2-1	NA	TRBV5-4	CASSLNSYGIYNEQFF	TGTGCCAGCAGCTTGAACTCTTACGGGATCTACAATGAGCAGTTCTTC
TRBD1	TRBJ2-5	NA	TRBV11-1	CASSLADRELETQYF	TGTGCCAGCAGCTTAGCGGACAGGGAATTGGAGACCCAGTACTTC
TRBD2	TRBJ2-1	NA	TRBV7-3	CASSAGLAVGNEQFF	TGTGCCAGCAGCGCGGGACTAGCGGTTGGAAATGAGCAGTTCTTC
NA	TRBJ1-1	NA	TRBV7-9	CASSLLIVNTEAFF	TGTGCCAGCAGCTTATTGATTGTGAACACTGAAGCTTTCTTT
NA	TRBJ2-2	once	TRBV7-3	CASSFGGPNTGELFF	TGTGCCAGCAGCTTCGGGGGCCCGAACACCGGGGAGCTGTTTTTT
TRBD1	TRBJ1-6	NA	TRBV19	CASSTPPGQGVSPLHF	TGTGCCAGTAGTACTCCGCCGGGACAGGGGGTTTCACCCCTCCACTTT
NA	TRBJ1-4	NA	TRBV19	CASSSRDGKLFF	TGTGCCAGTAGTAGTAGGGACGGTAAACTGTTTTTT
NA	TRBJ1-1	NA	TRBV11-2	CASSFGGNTEAFF	TGTGCCAGCAGCTTCGGCGGGAACACTGAAGCTTTCTTT
TRBD2	TRBJ2-1	NA	TRBV6-5	CASRRGLAGANEQFF	TGTGCCAGCAGAAGAGGACTAGCGGGAGCCAATGAGCAGTTCTTC
NA	TRBJ1-5	NA	TRBV9	CASSPGTAHNQPQHF	TGTGCCAGCAGCCCCGGGACGGCCCACAATCAGCCCCAGCATTTT
TRBD1	TRBJ1-4	once	TRBV5-5	CASSPGQAVEKLFF	TGTGCCAGCAGCCCGGGACAGGCAGTTGAAAAACTGTTTTTT
NA	TRBJ1-1	NA	TRBV25-1	CASSGETVNTEAFF	TGTGCCAGCAGTGGGGAGACGGTGAACACTGAAGCTTTCTTT
NA	TRBJ2-1	NA	TRBV5-4	CASSLAERDNEQFF	TGTGCCAGCAGCTTGGCGGAGAGGGACAATGAGCAGTTCTTC
TRBD1	TRBJ1-2	NA	TRBV5-1	CASSSGGSAGYTF	TGCGCCAGCAGCTCAGGGGGCAGCGCTGGCTACACCTTC
TRBD1	TRBJ1-1	NA	TRBV5-1	CASSLEGRGQRAFF	TGCGCCAGCAGCTTGGAAGGCAGGGGGCAGAGAGCTTTCTTT
NA	TRBJ1-1	once	TRBV30	CAWSRRGAEAFF	TGTGCCTGGAGTCGCAGGGGAGCTGAAGCTTTCTTT
NA	TRBJ1-5	few	TRBV7-8	CASSARNSAFGNQPQHF	TGTGCCAGCAGCGCGAGAAACAGTGCCTTTGGCAATCAGCCCCAGCATTTT
TRBD2	TRBJ2-5	NA	TRBV4-3	CASSRGGYRTSQETQYF	TGCGCCAGCAGCCGAGGAGGATACAGGACTAGCCAAGAGACCCAGTACTTC
TRBD1	TRBJ1-1	NA	TRBV20-1	CSAPWTGRAFF	TGCAGTGCTCCATGGACAGGGCGAGCTTTCTTT
TRBD2	TRBJ2-3	NA	TRBV5-4	CASSQLSGGGDTQYF	TGTGCCAGCAGCCAATTAAGCGGGGGTGGAGATACGCAGTATTTT
NA	TRBJ1-6	NA	TRBV19	CASSIGQLGTLHF	TGTGCCAGTAGTATAGGACAGCTTGGAACCCTCCACTTT
NA	TRBJ1-4	NA	TRBV7-8	CASSLTRTNEKLFF	TGTGCCAGCAGCTTGACCAGAACAAATGAAAAACTGTTTTTT
NA	TRBJ1-1	few	TRBV10-3	CASGVSNTEAFF	TGTGCCAGTGGGGTCTCGAACACTGAAGCTTTCTTT
NA	TRBJ1-6	few	TRBV7-2	CASSLALRTDYNSPLHF	TGTGCCAGCAGCTTAGCGCTCAGGACTGATTATAATTCACCCCTCCACTTT
NA	TRBJ2-1	NA	TRBV7-9	CASSLPSSSYNEQFF	TGTGCCAGCAGCTTGCCTAGTAGCTCCTACAATGAGCAGTTCTTC
NA	TRBJ1-6	NA	TRBV7-2	CASSLIGRAVSSPLHF	TGTGCCAGCAGCTTAATCGGCAGGGCGGTTAGTTCACCCCTCCACTTT
TRBD2	TRBJ2-2	once	TRBV7-9	CARGTPSGGNTGELFF	TGTGCCAGGGGGACGCCTAGCGGGGGAAACACCGGGGAGCTGTTTTTT
NA	TRBJ1-5	NA	TRBV7-9	CASSPMGDSNQPQHF	TGTGCCAGCAGCCCGATGGGGGATAGCAATCAGCCCCAGCATTTT
NA	TRBJ2-2	NA	TRBV24-1	CATSDSGELFF	TGTGCCACCAGTGATTCCGGGGAGCTGTTTTTT
NA	TRBJ2-2	NA	TRBV7-9	CASSRTRTENTGELFF	TGTGCCAGCAGCCGAACCCGGACAGAGAACACCGGGGAGCTGTTTTTT
TRBD1	TRBJ2-1	NA	TRBV6-5	CATGDRGRSDEQFF	TGTGCCACGGGGGACAGGGGGCGATCGGATGAGCAGTTCTTC
NA	TRBJ2-6	NA	TRBV6-2/TRBV6-3	CASSNRGGGANVLTF	TGTGCCAGCAGCAACCGGGGTGGTGGGGCCAACGTCCTGACTTTC
NA	TRBJ1-6	NA	TRBV4-1	CASSQDWPRNSPLHF	TGCGCCAGCAGCCAAGATTGGCCACGTAATTCACCCCTCCACTTT
TRBD1	TRBJ2-6	NA	TRBV5-4	CASRRGSGTAQGGANVLTF	TGTGCCAGCAGGCGAGGGTCCGGGACAGCCCAAGGAGGGGCCAACGTCCTGACTTTC
NA	TRBJ1-2	many	TRBV11-2	CASSFISNYGYTF	TGTGCCAGCAGCTTTATAAGCAACTATGGCTACACCTTC
TRBD2	TRBJ2-3	NA	TRBV19	CASTRTSGAPDTQYF	TGTGCCAGTACACGGACTAGCGGGGCCCCCGATACGCAGTATTTT
TRBD1	TRBJ1-6	NA	TRBV5-1	CASRMIGGQGNSPLHF	TGCGCCAGCCGTATGATAGGAGGACAGGGGAATTCACCCCTCCACTTT